One and the same sample provided the 8 T cell receptor beta chains below, sequenced in a study of blood T cell repertoires in COVID-19. Clones were read by immunoSEQ multiplex PCR, and TCRdb kept only the in-frame ones, dropping some. The top ten clones hold under 55% of a sample with approximately 27,000 clones, nearly 90% of them seen once. The sequencing sample was made of peripheral blood. These TCRs come from a human donor with acute or convalescent COVID-19. The donor label of this sample is uncertain.

The chain links TRBV18 to TRBJ1-3; TRBD1 might be the D (5 bases). V gave up 3 bases and J gave up 0 bases, with 9 bases separating them. The CDR3 has 15 amino acids. The germline CDR1 and CDR2 sequences are KGHSH and LQKENI. The CDR3 spells CASSPTATSGNTIYF. The CDR3 DNA reads TGTGCCAGCTCACCGACAGCGACCTCTGGAAACACCATATATTTT.

The rearrangement uses TRBV5-1 and TRBJ2-5; TRBD2 agrees at 11 bases. V lost 1 base and J lost 0; bases outside the gene matches: 8. This CDR3 spans 18 amino acids. CDR1 SGHRS and CDR2 YFSETQ come from the germline V gene. The CDR3 DNA reads as TGCGCCAGCAGCTTGCGACCGGGACTAGCGGAGAACCAAGAGACCCAGTACTTC. Translating gives CASSLRPGLAENQETQYF.

This clone was found a few times. This sequence joins TRBV18 and TRBJ1-1, with 9 positions matching TRBD1. The J segment lost 3 bases and the V segment lost 4 bases, leaving 3 bases of the junction unmatched. The CDR3 is 14 residues long. Germline V CDR1 and CDR2: KGHSH, LQKENI. Written as DNA, the CDR3 is TGTGCCAGCTCACTGGGACAGGGACACACTGAAGCTTTCTTT. Residues: CASSLGQGHTEAFF.

A few counts support this clone. The chain employs TRBV28 and TRBJ2-7; a possible D gene is TRBD2 (6 bases). From germline, CDR1 is MDHEN and CDR2 SYDVKM. This CDR3 has 17 amino acids. V lost 3 bases, J lost 3 bases, and 21 bases lay in between. The CDR3 nucleotides read TGTGCCAGCAGTTTCCCCCAGGAGGGCCAGAGTATCTACGAGCAGTACTTC. Translated, it gives CASSFPQEGQSIYEQYF.

The chain recombines TRBV5-8 with TRBJ2-3; TRBD2 matches at 10 bases. CDR1 is SGHTS, CDR2 YDEGEE, per germline. The CDR3 runs 15 residues. After removal of 2 bases from V and 2 bases from J, the junction contained 2 bases not matched to a gene. The CDR3, as DNA: TGTGCCAGCAGCTTTAGCGGGAGGACCACAGATACGCAGTATTTT. Protein: CASSFSGRTTDTQYF.

The CDR3 nucleotides read TGTGCCAGCCGCCCGGGGACACACACCGGGGAGCTGTTTTTT. Its protein is CASRPGTHTGELFF. The chain has TRBV27 and TRBJ2-2; weak D call: TRBD1 (6 bases). The V gene's germline CDR1 is MNHEY and CDR2 SMNVEV (reference sequence). Trimming removed 8 bases from V and 3 bases from J, with 13 bases in between. The CDR3 is 14 residues long.

This chain connects TRBV15 to TRBJ2-5; D is undetermined. The CDR3 totals 15 residues. V shed 0 bases and J shed 2 bases, with 10 bases lying between them. Germline-derived CDR1 and CDR2 are LNHNV and YYDKDF (reference sequence). The CDR3 DNA sequence: TGTGCCACCAGCAGAGATCTGGCACCTCAAGAGACCCAGTACTTC. It codes for CATSRDLAPQETQYF.

The chain has TRBV24-1 and TRBJ2-1, with a weak D call TRBD1 (6 bases). Looked up from germline, CDR1 is KGHDR and CDR2 is SFDVKD. The V end was cut by 4 bases, the J end by 3 bases, with 15 bases between. This CDR3 has 16 amino acids. The CDR3 region has the DNA TGTGCCACCAGTGAGGAACAGGGAGTCGGCTACAATGAGCAGTTCTTC. Amino acid sequence: CATSEEQGVGYNEQFF.